These T cell receptor beta chains were read from a single sample in a study of TIL therapy for anti-PD-1-resistant metastatic lung cancer. Only in-frame clones appear in the TCRdb table, and some are missing; sequencing was by immunoSEQ multiplex PCR. Counted here are 50,000 to 70,000 clones, about 69% occurring once; the ten biggest clones make up 6.6%. This specimen was blood, taken at baseline. These TCRs come from a person between 25 and 80 years old with non-small cell lung cancer. Each CDR3 is given without its conserved first and last residue.

TRBV5-1 | ASLPGAENTGELF
TRBV9 | ASSGSGRALDTQY
TRBV20-1 | SAKKTETQY
TRBV29-1 | SGEAWGRTDTQY
TRBV14 | ASSQAWANYGYT
TRBV30 | AWRALGRGSYEQY
TRBV5-1 | ASSLNGQGLDEQY
TRBV6-1 | ASSESSGNTIY
TRBV6-5 | ASSYVIGGNEQF
TRBV6-5 | ASSYGPSYNEQF
TRBV11-2 | ASSLGDLGEQY
TRBV6-1 | ASSSYINTEAF
TRBV5-1 | ASSLMVAGGQETQY
TRBV5-5 | ASRQAGGSSYNEQF
TRBV30 | AWKDVSYEQY
TRBV2 | ASSEEAYGYT
TRBV4-1 | ASSQAQGTFYGYT
TRBV5-4 | ASSLNHYEQY
TRBV13 | ASSAGTLSGTSYNEQF
TRBV27 | ASSPTGGVETQY
TRBV10-3 | AISEPTRALAGATDTQY
TRBV5-1 | ASSPGQARFSPLH
TRBV5-5 | ASSSQGIGTIQPQH
TRBV7-3 | ASSPSGGSEAF
TRBV5-8 | ASSSRPTASYEQY